The TCR beta chain described here comes from a study of T cells in Graves' hyperthyroidism and ophthalmopathy. About this clonotype: The antigen remains unidentified.

Findings of the study overall: Within blood appeared most thyroid clonotypes that had expanded above 0.001. Using 13 V-J features, a model discriminated ophthalmopathy from stable hyperthyroidism.

Researchers took RNA transcripts and amplified the TCR beta CDR3 regions from them. When the TCR CDR3 underwent first-round RT-PCR, the HTBI primer set was used. In TCRdb, the multiplex PCR reads were re-called with MiXCR into one record per CDR3 protein. The sample shows hundreds of thousands of distinct CDR3 sequences, over 35% of them seen only once. With 5 bases removed from V and 11 bases from J, the gap between germline ends came to 15 bases. CDR3 length: 12 amino acids. Graves' hyperthyroidism was deemed stable absent ophthalmopathy progression within 18 months. Diagnoses used clinical symptoms, serum thyroxine and TRAb, thyroid ultrasound and orbital computed tomography.

The J gene is TRBJ1-1, the V gene TRBV12-3 or TRBV12-4; no reliable D call. Sequenced material: blood. This sequence originates from a man aged 18 to 30 with Graves' hyperthyroidism. Here the CDR3 reads CASSEVASGAFF. The CDR3 nucleotides read TGTGCCAGCAGTGAAGTTGCCTCCGGTGCTTTCTTT.